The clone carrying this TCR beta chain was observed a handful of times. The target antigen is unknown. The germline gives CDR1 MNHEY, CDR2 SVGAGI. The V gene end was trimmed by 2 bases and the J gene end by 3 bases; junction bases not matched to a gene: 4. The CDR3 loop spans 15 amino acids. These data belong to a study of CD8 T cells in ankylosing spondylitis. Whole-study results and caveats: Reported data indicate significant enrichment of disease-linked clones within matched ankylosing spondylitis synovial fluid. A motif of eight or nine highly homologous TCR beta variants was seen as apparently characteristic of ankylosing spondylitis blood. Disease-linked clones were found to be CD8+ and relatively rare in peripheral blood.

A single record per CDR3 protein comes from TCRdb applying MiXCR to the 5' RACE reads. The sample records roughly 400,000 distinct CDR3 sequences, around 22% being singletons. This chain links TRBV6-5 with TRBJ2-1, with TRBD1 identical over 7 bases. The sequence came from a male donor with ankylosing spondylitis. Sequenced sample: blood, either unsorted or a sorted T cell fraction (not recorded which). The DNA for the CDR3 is TGTGCCAGCAGTTACGGGACAGACAACTACAATGAGCAGTTCTTC. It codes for CASSYGTDNYNEQFF.